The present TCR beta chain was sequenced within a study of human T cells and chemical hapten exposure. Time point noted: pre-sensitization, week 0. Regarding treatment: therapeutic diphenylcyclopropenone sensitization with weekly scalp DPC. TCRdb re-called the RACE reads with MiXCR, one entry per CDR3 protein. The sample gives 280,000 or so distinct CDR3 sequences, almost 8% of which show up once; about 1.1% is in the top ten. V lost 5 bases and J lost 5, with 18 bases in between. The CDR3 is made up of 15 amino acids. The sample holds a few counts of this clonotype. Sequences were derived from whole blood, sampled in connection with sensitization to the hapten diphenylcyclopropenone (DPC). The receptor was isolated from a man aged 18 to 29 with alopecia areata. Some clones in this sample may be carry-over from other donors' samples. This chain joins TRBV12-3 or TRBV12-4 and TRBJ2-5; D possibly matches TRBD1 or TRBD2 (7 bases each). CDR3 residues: CASSTSQGGWETQYF. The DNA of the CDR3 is TGTGCCAGCAGTACCAGCCAGGGGGGGTGGGAGACCCAGTACTTC.